The clone carrying this TCR beta chain came up once. The target antigen is unknown. This specimen belongs to a study of blood T cells in healthy people across ages. Study results and caveats: Correlation between TCR beta diversity and naive T cell percentage was strong.

Germline CDR1 SGHTA, CDR2 FQGNSA. This CDR3 is 16 amino acids long. Trimming took off 2 bases at V and 3 bases at J, with 15 bases between the two ends. A second about 7 to 12 cycle PCR used barcoded and J-beta primers. MiXCR was run by TCRdb on the 5' RACE reads, yielding one entry per CDR3 protein. Here the sample spans around 650,000 distinct CDR3 sequences, 35% to 50% being singletons. There were at least 5.5 micrograms of total RNA extracted from every sample. The sequence derives from a man older than 75 in good health. The chain employs TRBV7-2 and TRBJ2-3; perhaps TRBD1 as D (7 bases). Sample: blood. The CDR3 DNA follows: TGTGCCAGCAGCTTAAGACAGGGTGGGACTACAGATACGCAGTATTTT. This encodes CASSLRQGGTTDTQYF.